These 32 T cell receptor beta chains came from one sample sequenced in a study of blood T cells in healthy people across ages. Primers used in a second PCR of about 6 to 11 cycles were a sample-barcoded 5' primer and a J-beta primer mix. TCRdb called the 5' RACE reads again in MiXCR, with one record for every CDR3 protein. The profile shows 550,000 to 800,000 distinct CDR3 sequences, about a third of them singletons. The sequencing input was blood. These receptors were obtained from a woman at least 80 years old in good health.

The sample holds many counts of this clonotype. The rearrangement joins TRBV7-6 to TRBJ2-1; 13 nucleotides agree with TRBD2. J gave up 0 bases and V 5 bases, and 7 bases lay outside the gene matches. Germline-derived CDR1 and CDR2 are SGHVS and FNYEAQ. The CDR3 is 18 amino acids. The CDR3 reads CASSRTSGGPTSYNEQFF. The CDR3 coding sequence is TGTGCCAGCAGCAGGACTAGCGGGGGCCCTACCTCCTACAATGAGCAGTTCTTC.

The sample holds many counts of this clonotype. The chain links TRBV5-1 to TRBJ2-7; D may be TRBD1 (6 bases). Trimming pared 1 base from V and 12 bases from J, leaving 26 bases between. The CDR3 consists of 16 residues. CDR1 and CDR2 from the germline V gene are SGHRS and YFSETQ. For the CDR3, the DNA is TGCGCCAGCAGCTTGAATAGTGGGCACAGGGAGCTTGGTCGGTACTTC. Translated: CASSLNSGHRELGRYF.

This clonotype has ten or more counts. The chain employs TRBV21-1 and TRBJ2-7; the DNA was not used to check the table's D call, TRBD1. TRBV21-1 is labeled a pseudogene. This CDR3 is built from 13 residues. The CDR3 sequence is CASSHRVTYEQYF. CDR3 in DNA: TGTGCCAGCAGCCACAGGGTTACTTACGAGCAGTACTTC.

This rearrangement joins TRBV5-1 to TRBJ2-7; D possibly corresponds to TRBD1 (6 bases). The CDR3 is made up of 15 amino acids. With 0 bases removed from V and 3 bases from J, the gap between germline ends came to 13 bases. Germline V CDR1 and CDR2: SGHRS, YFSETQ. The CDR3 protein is CASSLDRAKHYEQYF. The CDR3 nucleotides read TGCGCCAGCAGCTTGGACAGGGCGAAGCACTACGAGCAGTACTTC.

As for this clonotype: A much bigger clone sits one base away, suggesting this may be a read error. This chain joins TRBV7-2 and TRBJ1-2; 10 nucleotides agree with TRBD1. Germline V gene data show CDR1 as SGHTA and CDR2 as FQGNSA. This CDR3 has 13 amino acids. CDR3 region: CANSLRDRGGYTF. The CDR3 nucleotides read TGTGCCAACAGCTTAAGGGACAGGGGTGGCTACACCTTC. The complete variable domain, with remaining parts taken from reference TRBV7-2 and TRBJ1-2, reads GAGVSQSPSNKVTEKGKDVELRCDPISGHTALYWYRQSLGQGLEFLIYFQGNSAPDKSGLPSDRFSAERTGGSVSTLTIQRTQQEDSAVYLCANSLRDRGGYTFGSGTRLTVV.

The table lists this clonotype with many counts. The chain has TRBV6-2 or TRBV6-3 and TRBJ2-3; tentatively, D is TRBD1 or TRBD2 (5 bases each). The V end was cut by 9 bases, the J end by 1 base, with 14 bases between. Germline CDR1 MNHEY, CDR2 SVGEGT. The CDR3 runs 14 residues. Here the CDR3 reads CASRSGDRTDTQYF. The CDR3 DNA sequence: TGTGCCAGTAGGTCCGGGGACCGCACAGATACGCAGTATTTT.

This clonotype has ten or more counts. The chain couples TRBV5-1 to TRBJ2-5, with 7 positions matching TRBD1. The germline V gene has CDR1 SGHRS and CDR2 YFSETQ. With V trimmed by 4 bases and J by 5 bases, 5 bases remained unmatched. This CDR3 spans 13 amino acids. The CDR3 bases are TGCGCCAGCAGCCGCTCACAGGGGGAGACCCAGTACTTC. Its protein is CASSRSQGETQYF.

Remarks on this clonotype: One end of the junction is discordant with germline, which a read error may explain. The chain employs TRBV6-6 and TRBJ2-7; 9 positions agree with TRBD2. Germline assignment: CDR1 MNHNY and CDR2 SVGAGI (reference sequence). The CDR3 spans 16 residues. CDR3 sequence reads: CVSSLPHAGGPYEQYF. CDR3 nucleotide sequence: TGTGTCAGCAGCCTACCCCATGCGGGGGGGCCCTACGAGCAGTACTTC.

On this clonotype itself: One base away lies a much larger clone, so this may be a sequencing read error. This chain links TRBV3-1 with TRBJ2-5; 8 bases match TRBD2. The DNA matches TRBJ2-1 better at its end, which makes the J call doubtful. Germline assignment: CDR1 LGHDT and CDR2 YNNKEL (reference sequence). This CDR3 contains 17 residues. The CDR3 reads CASSRGISGGTQETQFF. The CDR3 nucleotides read TGTGCCAGCAGCCGCGGCATCTCGGGGGGGACACAAGAGACCCAGTTCTTC.

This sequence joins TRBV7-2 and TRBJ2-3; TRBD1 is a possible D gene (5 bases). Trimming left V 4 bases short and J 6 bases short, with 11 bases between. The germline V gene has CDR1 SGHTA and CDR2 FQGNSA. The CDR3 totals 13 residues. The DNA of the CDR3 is TGTGCCAGCAGCTCTGGGGCGCGGGATACGCAGTATTTT. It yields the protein CASSSGARDTQYF. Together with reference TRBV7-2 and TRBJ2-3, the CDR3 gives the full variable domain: GAGVSQSPSNKVTEKGKDVELRCDPISGHTALYWYRQSLGQGLEFLIYFQGNSAPDKSGLPSDRFSAERTGGSVSTLTIQRTQQEDSAVYLCASSSGARDTQYFGPGTRLTVL.

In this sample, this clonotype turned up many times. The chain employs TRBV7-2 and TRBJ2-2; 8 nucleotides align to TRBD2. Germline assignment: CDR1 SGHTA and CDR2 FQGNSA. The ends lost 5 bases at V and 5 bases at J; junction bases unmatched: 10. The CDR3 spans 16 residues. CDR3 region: CASSPVSGGRTGELFF. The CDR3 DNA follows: TGTGCCAGCAGCCCCGTCAGCGGGGGTCGAACCGGGGAGCTGTTTTTT.

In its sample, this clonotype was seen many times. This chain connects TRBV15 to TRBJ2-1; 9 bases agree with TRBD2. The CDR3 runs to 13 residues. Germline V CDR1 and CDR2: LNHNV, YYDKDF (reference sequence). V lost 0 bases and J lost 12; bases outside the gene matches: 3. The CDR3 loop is CATSREPSGVQFF. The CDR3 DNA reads TGTGCCACCAGCAGAGAACCTAGCGGGGTGCAGTTCTTC.

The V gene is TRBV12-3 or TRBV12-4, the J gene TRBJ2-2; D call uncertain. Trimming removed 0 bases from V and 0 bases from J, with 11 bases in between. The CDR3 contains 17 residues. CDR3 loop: CASSLAFWNTNTGELFF. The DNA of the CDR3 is TGTGCCAGCAGTTTAGCGTTTTGGAACACGAACACCGGGGAGCTGTTTTTT.

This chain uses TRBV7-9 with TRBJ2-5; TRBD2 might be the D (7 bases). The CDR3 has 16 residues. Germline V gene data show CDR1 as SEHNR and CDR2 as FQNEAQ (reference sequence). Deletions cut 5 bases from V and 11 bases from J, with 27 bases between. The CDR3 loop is CASSPLGGAGYNEQYF. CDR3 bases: TGTGCCAGCAGCCCTCTGGGGGGGGCCGGCTACAATGAGCAGTACTTC. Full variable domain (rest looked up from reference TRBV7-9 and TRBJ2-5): DTGVSQNPRHKITKRGQNVTFRCDPISEHNRLYWYRQTLGQGPEFLTYFQNEAQLEKSRLLSDRFSAERPKGSFSTLEIQRTEQGDSAMYLCASSPLGGAGYNEQYFGPGTRLLVL.

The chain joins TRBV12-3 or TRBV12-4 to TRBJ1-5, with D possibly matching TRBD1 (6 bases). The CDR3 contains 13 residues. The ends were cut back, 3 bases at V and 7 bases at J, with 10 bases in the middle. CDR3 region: CASSFNREQPQHF. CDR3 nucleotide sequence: TGTGCCAGCAGTTTTAACAGGGAACAGCCCCAGCATTTT.

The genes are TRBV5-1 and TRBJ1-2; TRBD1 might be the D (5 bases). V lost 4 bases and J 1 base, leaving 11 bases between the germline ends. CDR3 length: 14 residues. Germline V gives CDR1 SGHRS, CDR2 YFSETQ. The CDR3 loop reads CASSPTEINYGYTF. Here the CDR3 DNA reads TGCGCCAGCAGCCCGACAGAGATTAACTATGGCTACACCTTC.

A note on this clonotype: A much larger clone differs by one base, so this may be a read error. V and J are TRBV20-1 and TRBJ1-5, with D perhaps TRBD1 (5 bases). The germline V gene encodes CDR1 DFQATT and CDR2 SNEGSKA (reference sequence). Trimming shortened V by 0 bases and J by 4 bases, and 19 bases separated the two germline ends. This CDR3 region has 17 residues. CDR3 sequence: CSARDPSPGPLNQPQHF. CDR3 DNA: TGCAGTGCTAGAGACCCGAGCCCGGGACCCCTTAATCAGCCCCAGCATTTT.

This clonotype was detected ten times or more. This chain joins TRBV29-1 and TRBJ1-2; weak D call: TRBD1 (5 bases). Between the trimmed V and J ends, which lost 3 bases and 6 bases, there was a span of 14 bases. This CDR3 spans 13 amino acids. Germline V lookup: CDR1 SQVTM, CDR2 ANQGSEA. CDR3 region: CSVDIGAVDGYTF. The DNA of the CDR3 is TGCAGCGTTGATATTGGGGCAGTCGATGGCTACACCTTC.

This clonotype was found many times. CDR3 amino acids: CASSATLSGGSYNEQFF. As DNA, the CDR3 is TGTGCCAGCAGTGCAACTTTGAGCGGGGGGTCCTACAATGAGCAGTTCTTC. This chain links TRBV9 with TRBJ2-1, with TRBD2 matching 9 bases. V gave up 5 bases and J gave up 1 base; unmatched junction bases: 10. This CDR3 is built from 17 residues. The V gene's germline CDR1 is SGDLS and CDR2 YYNGEE.

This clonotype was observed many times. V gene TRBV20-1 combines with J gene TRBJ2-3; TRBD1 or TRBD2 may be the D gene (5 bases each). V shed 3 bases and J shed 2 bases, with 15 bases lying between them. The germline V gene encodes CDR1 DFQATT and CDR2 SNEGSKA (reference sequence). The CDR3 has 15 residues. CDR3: CSASVGGPNTDTQYF. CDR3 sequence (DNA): TGCAGTGCTAGCGTTGGGGGTCCTAACACAGATACGCAGTATTTT.

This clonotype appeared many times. This CDR3 reads CASSQPTGEQYF. As DNA, the CDR3 is TGTGCCAGCAGCCAGCCGACGGGCGAGCAGTACTTC. The chain has TRBV4-2 and TRBJ2-7, with D unclear. Deletions cut 3 bases from V and 6 bases from J, with 9 bases between. This CDR3 has 12 amino acids. Looked up from germline, CDR1 is LGHNA and CDR2 is YNFKEQ.

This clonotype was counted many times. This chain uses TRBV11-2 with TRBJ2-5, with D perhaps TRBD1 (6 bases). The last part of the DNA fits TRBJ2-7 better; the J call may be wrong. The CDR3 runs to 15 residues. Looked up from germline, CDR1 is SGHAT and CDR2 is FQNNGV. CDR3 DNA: TGTGCCAGCAGCTTAGCATTTGCAGGGACATCCGAGCAGTACTTC. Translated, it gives CASSLAFAGTSEQYF.

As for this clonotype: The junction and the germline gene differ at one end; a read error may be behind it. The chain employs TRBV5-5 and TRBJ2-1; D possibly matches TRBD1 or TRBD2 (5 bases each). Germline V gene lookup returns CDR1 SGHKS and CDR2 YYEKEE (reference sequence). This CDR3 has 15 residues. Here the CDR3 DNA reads TGTGCCAGCACCCACGGGACCGCCGCCTACAATGAGCGGTACTTC. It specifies CASTHGTAAYNERYF.

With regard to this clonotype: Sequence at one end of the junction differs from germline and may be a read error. The CDR3, as DNA: TGTGCCAGCAGTTCGGGACAGGGGGCTAAGGGCAACCAGCCCCAGCATTTT. Its translation is CASSSGQGAKGNQPQHF. The V gene is TRBV6-5, the J gene TRBJ1-5; 12 bases fit TRBD1. Germline CDR1 and CDR2: MNHEY and SVGAGI. This CDR3 spans 17 amino acids.

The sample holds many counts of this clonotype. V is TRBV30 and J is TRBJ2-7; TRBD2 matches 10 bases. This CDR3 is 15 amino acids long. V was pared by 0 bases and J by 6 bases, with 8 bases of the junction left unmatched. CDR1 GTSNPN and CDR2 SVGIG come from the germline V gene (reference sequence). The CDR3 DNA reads TGTGCCTGGAGTGTACAAAGCGGGGGGGTTGGCGAGCAGTACTTC. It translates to CAWSVQSGGVGEQYF.

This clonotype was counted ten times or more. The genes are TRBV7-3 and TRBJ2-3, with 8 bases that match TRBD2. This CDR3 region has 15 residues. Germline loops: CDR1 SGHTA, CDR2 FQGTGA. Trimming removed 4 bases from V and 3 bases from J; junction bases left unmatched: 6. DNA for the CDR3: TGTGCCAGCAGCTCTTCACGGGGGGGTACAGATACGCAGTATTTT. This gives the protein CASSSSRGGTDTQYF.

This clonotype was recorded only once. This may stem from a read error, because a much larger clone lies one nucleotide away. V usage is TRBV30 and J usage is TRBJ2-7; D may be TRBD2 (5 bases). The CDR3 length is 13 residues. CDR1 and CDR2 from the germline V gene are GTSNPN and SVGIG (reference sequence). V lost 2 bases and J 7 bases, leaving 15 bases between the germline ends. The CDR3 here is CAWSPGTIQEQYF. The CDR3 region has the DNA TGTGCCTGGAGTCCGGGAACTATACAAGAGCAGTACTTC. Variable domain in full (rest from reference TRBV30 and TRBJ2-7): SQTIHQWPATLVQPVGSPLSLECTVEGTSNPNLYWYRQAAGRGLQLLFYSVGIGQISSEVPQNLSASRPQDRQFILSSKKLLLSDSGFYLCAWSPGTIQEQYFGPGTRLTVT.

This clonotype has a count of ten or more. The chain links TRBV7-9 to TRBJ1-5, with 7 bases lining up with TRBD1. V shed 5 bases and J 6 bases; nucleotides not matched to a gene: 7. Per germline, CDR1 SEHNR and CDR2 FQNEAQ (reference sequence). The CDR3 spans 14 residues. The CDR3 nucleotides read TGTGCCAGCAGCCGCGACAGGGCCAGTCAGCCCCAGCATTTT. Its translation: CASSRDRASQPQHF.

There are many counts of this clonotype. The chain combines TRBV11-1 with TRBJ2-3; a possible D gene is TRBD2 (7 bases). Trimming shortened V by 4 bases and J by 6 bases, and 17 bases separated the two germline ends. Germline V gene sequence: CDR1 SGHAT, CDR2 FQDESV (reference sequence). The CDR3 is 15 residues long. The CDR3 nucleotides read TGTGCCAGCAGCTCCGGGGGGCCCGCCGGGGATACGCAGTATTTT. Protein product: CASSSGGPAGDTQYF.

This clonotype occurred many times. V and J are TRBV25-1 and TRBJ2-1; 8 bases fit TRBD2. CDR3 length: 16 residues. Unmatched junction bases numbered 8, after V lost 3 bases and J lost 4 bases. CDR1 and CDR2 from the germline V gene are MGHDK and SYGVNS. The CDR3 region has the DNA TGTGCCAGCAGTGACGCGGGGGGCGACCGTTACAATGAGCAGTTCTTC. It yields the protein CASSDAGGDRYNEQFF.

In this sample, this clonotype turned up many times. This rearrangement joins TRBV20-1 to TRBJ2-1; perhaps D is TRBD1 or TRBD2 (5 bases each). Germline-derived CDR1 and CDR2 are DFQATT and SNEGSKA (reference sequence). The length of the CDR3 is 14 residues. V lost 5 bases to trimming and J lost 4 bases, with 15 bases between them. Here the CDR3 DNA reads TGCAGTGCTCATATCCGGGACGGATACAATGAGCAGTTCTTC. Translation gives CSAHIRDGYNEQFF.

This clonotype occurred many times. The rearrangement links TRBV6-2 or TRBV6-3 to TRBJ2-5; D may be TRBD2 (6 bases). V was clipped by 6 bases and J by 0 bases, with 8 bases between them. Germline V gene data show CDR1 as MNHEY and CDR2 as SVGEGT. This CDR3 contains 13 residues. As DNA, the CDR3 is TGTGCCAGCAGGTGGGACTACCAAGAGACCCAGTACTTC. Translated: CASRWDYQETQYF.